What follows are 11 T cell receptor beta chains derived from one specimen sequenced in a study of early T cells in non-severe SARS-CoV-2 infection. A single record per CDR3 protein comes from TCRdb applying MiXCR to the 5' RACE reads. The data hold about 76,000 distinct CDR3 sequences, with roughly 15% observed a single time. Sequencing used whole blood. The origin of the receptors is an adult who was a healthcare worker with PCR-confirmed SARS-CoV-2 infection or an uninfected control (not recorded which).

CDR3 residues: CASSLVRGNTEAFF. The CDR3 region has the DNA TGCGCCAGCAGCTTGGTTAGGGGAAACACTGAAGCTTTCTTT. V is TRBV5-1 and J is TRBJ1-1, with D perhaps TRBD1 (5 bases). V lost 0 bases to trimming and J lost 2 bases, with 8 bases between them. This CDR3 has 14 residues. Germline CDR1 is SGHRS and CDR2 is YFSETQ. Full variable domain (outside the CDR3, taken from reference TRBV5-1 and TRBJ1-1): KAGVTQTPRYLIKTRGQQVTLSCSPISGHRSVSWYQQTPGQGLQFLFEYFSETQRNKGNFPGRFSGRQFSNSRSEMNVSTLELGDSALYLCASSLVRGNTEAFFGQGTRLTVV.

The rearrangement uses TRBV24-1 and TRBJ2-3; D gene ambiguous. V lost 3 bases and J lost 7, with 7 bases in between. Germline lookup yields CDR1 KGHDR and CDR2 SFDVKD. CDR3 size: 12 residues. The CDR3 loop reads CATSDHANTQYF. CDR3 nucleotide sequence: TGTGCCACCAGTGATCATGCGAATACGCAGTATTTT.

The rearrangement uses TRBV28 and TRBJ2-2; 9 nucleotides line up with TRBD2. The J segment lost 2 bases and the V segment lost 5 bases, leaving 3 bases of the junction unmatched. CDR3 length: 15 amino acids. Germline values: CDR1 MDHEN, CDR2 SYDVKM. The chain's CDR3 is CASSRTSVNTGELFF. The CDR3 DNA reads TGTGCCAGCAGTCGGACTAGCGTAAACACCGGGGAGCTGTTTTTT.

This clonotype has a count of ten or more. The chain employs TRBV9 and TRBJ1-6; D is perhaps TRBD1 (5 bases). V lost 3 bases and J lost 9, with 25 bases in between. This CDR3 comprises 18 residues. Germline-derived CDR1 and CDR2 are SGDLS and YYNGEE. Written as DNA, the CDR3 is TGTGCCAGCAGCGAGAAGGGGCAGGGCCACATACTACCTTCACCCCTCCACTTT. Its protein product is CASSEKGQGHILPSPLHF. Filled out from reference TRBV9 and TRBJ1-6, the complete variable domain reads DSGVTQTPKHLITATGQRVTLRCSPRSGDLSVYWYQQSLDQGLQFLIQYYNGEERAKGNILERFSAQQFPDLHSELNLSSLELGDSALYFCASSEKGQGHILPSPLHFGNGTRLTVT.

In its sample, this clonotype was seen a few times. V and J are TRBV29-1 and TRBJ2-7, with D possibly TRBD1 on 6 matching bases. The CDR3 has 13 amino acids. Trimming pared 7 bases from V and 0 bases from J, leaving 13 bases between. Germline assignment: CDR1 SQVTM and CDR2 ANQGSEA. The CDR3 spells CSAQDRLSYEQYF. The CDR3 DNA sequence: TGCAGCGCGCAGGACAGACTCTCCTACGAGCAGTACTTC.

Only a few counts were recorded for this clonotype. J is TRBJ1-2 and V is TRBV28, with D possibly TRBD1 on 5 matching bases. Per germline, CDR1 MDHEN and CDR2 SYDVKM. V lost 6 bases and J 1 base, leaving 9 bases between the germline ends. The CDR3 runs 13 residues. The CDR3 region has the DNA TGTGCCAGCAGACTTGACAGTAACTATGGCTACACCTTC. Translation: CASRLDSNYGYTF.

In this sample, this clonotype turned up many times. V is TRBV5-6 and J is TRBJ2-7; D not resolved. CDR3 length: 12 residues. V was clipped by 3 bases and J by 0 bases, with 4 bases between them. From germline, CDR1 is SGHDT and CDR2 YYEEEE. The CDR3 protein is CASSSSSYEQYF. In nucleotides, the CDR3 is TGTGCCAGCAGCTCTAGCTCCTACGAGCAGTACTTC.

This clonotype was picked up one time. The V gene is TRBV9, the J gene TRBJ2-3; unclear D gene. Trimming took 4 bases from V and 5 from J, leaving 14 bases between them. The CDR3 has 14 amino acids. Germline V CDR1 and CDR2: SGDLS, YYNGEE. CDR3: CASSPRMTLDTQYF. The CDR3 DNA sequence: TGTGCCAGCAGCCCCCGCATGACTCTAGATACGCAGTATTTT.

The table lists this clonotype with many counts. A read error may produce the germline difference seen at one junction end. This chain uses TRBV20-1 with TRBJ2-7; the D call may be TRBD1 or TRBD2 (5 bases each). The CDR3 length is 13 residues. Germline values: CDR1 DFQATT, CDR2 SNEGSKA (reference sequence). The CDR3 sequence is CSAIWDLSDEQYF. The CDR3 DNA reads TGCAGTGCTATTTGGGACCTCTCCGACGAGCAGTACTTC.

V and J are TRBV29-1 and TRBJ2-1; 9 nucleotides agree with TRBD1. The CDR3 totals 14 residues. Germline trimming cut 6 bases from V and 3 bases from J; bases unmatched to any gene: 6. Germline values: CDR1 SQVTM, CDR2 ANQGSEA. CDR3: CSVARTGDYNEQFF. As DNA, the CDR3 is TGCAGCGTCGCCCGGACAGGGGACTACAATGAGCAGTTCTTC.

For the CDR3, the DNA is TGCAGTGTGGGGGGACAGGGAGTCTACGAGCAGTACTTC. This translates into CSVGGQGVYEQYF. The J gene is TRBJ2-7, the V gene TRBV20-1; 9 nucleotides match TRBD1. The CDR3 totals 13 residues. The J segment lost 3 bases and the V segment lost 7 bases, leaving 7 bases of the junction unmatched. The V gene's germline CDR1 is DFQATT and CDR2 SNEGSKA (reference sequence).